This T cell receptor beta chain was retrieved from a study of blood T cell repertoires in COVID-19. Study background: Specimens from acute and convalescent COVID-19 originated in the United States, Italy and Spain. The analysed material was cDNA or gDNA that came from T cells, B-cell-depleted T cells, or PBMCs.

In the source study's methods: Amplification with reference gene primers provided the estimates of nucleated cell counts. Using immunoSEQ multiplex PCR, the repertoire was profiled, and TCRdb retains in-frame clones only, with some absent. Clone size and the V and J calls come from that table; the DNA yielded D and trimming. Among approximately 150,000 clones listed, 79% were seen once. This CDR3 is built from 13 residues. The ends lost 4 bases at V and 8 bases at J; junction bases unmatched: 4. This clonotype was obtained from a middle-aged man with active or convalescent COVID-19. Sample: peripheral blood. The chain couples TRBV12-3 or TRBV12-4 to TRBJ1-4; 7 bases align to TRBD1. The CDR3 DNA reads as TGTGCCAGCAGTTGGACAGGTGGGGAAAAACTGTTTTTT. Its protein is CASSWTGGEKLFF.